These 18 T cell receptor beta chains originate from one sample sequenced in a study of PD-1 blockade in classical Hodgkin lymphoma. Produced via immunoSEQ multiplex PCR; TCRdb's table is partial and in-frame only. The sample includes roughly 50,000 clones, roughly 90% of them seen just once. The time point here: cycle 4 day 1 (C4D1), after around six weeks of nivolumab. All the patients suffered relapse after autologous stem cell transplantation, and brentuximab vedotin exposure differed. Material: peripheral blood mononuclear cells (PBMCs), obtained before the fourth cycle of nivolumab. Every receptor here comes from a human donor with classical Hodgkin lymphoma.

The chain employs TRBV15 and TRBJ2-7; no clear D gene. Trimming took off 5 bases at V and 9 bases at J, with 14 bases between the two ends. Germline V gives CDR1 LNHNV, CDR2 YYDKDF (reference sequence). There are 12 residues in the CDR3. The CDR3 loop reads CATSQETRGQYF. CDR3 bases: TGTGCCACCAGCCAGGAGACCCGCGGGCAGTACTTC.

V gene TRBV5-1 combines with J gene TRBJ2-1, with 8 bases identical to TRBD2. V lost 7 bases to trimming and J lost 2 bases; unmatched junction nucleotides: 2. This CDR3 has 13 amino acids. Per the germline V gene, CDR1 is SGHRS and CDR2 is YFSETQ. The CDR3 DNA reads as TGCGCCAGCGGCGGGAGGACCTACAATGAGCAGTTCTTC. Translating it yields CASGGRTYNEQFF.

This clone was detected once. The rearrangement links TRBV30 to TRBJ2-3; 11 bases agree with TRBD2. Germline assignment: CDR1 GTSNPN and CDR2 SVGIG (reference sequence). The CDR3 sequence is 20 residues long. With 5 bases clipped from V and 1 base from J, the junction kept 20 bases outside the gene matches. CDR3 sequence (DNA): TGTGCCTGGTCGGTGACGGCTAGCGGGAGGAAAGCCCTTGGCACAGATACGCAGTATTTT. This gives the protein CAWSVTASGRKALGTDTQYF.

The chain couples TRBV28 to TRBJ1-1; tentatively, D is TRBD1 (6 bases). This CDR3 is 18 amino acids long. CDR1 and CDR2 from the germline V gene are MDHEN and SYDVKM. The V end lost 8 bases, the J end lost 4 bases, and 29 bases lay between the germline ends. The CDR3 sequence: CASRKRGQGGGVGTEAFF. In DNA form, the CDR3 reads TGTGCCAGCCGCAAACGGGGGCAAGGAGGGGGAGTGGGCACTGAAGCTTTCTTT.

This chain connects TRBV19 to TRBJ2-7; D uncertain. Trimming stripped 1 base from V and 2 bases from J, with 9 bases between. Germline CDR1 reads LNHDA; CDR2 reads SQIVND (reference sequence). This CDR3 region has 14 residues. The CDR3 DNA reads as TGTGCCAGTAGTATAGGGAAGGGCCCCTACGAGCAGTACTTC. Translation gives CASSIGKGPYEQYF.

This chain connects TRBV6-5 to TRBJ1-2; 7 nucleotides align to TRBD1. CDR1 MNHEY and CDR2 SVGAGI come from the germline V gene. This CDR3 is 14 amino acids long. Losses at the gene ends were 6 bases for V and 7 bases for J; bases not matched to a gene: 11. In DNA form, the CDR3 reads TGTGCCAGCAGCCCGTCAGGGGGGGTGCGTGGCTACACCTTC. It specifies CASSPSGGVRGYTF.

V and J are TRBV7-3 and TRBJ2-2; 9 nucleotides align to TRBD2. The CDR3 has 16 residues. Trimming removed 1 base from V and 5 bases from J; junction bases left unmatched: 5. Per germline, CDR1 SGHTA and CDR2 FQGTGA. In DNA form, the CDR3 reads TGTGCCAGCAGCTTAATTAGCGGGAGAGGAACCGGGGAGCTGTTTTTT. Translation gives CASSLISGRGTGELFF.

The chain joins TRBV18 to TRBJ1-5, with 8 nucleotides matching TRBD1. The CDR3 covers 17 residues. CDR1 KGHSH and CDR2 LQKENI come from the germline V gene. Unmatched junction bases numbered 7, after V lost 2 bases and J lost 1 base. CDR3 amino acids: CASSPNGQGASNQPQHF. In DNA form, the CDR3 reads TGTGCCAGCTCACCAAACGGACAGGGAGCAAGCAATCAGCCCCAGCATTTT.

A single count supports this clone. J is TRBJ2-5 and V is TRBV15; 11 bases fit TRBD2. Judging by the DNA end, TRBJ2-7 fits better; the J call may be wrong. The CDR3 loop spans 17 amino acids. CDR1 LNHNV and CDR2 YYDKDF come from the germline V gene (reference sequence). CDR3 DNA: TGTGCCACCAGCAGAGGACTAGCGGGAATCAGCTCCTACGAGCAGTACTTC. Its translation is CATSRGLAGISSYEQYF.

The chain is built from TRBV7-3 and TRBJ2-7, with D tentatively TRBD2 (5 bases). Trimming cost V 1 base and J 0 bases, with 10 bases left between them. Germline lookup yields CDR1 SGHTA and CDR2 FQGTGA. The CDR3 runs 15 residues. As DNA, the CDR3 is TGTGCCAGCAGCTTAAGAGGGTCGGGCTCCTACGAGCAGTACTTC. Encoded protein: CASSLRGSGSYEQYF.

This clone was detected a few times. V usage is TRBV15 and J usage is TRBJ1-1; TRBD1 might be the D (5 bases). The germline V gene has CDR1 LNHNV and CDR2 YYDKDF (reference sequence). With 5 bases removed from V and 2 bases from J, the gap between germline ends came to 15 bases. This CDR3 has 15 amino acids. The CDR3 region has the DNA TGTGCCACCAGCTCTCTAACAGGACGAAACACTGAAGCTTTCTTT. Translating gives CATSSLTGRNTEAFF. The full variable domain, in which reference TRBV15 and TRBJ1-1 provide the parts outside the CDR3, is DAMVIQNPRYQVTQFGKPVTLSCSQTLNHNVMYWYQQKSSQAPKLLFHYYDKDFNNEADTPDNFQSRRPNTSFCFLDIRSPGLGDTAMYLCATSSLTGRNTEAFFGQGTRLTVV.

This clone was detected once. The V call is TRBV25-1, the J call TRBJ2-1; TRBD1 is a possible D gene (5 bases). The CDR3 is 16 residues long. V lost 2 bases, J lost 3 bases, and 14 bases lay in between. Germline CDR1 MGHDK, CDR2 SYGVNS. Here the CDR3 reads CASSELAGLNYNEQFF. CDR3 DNA sequence: TGTGCCAGCAGTGAACTTGCAGGGTTAAACTACAATGAGCAGTTCTTC.

The rearrangement uses TRBV28 and TRBJ2-7; D may be TRBD1 (5 bases). The ends were cut back, 5 bases at V and 0 bases at J, with 14 bases in the middle. Germline CDR1 and CDR2: MDHEN and SYDVKM. The CDR3 length is 15 residues. The CDR3 protein is CASSLGALSSYEQYF. For the CDR3, the DNA is TGTGCCAGCAGTCTTGGGGCACTCAGCTCCTACGAGCAGTACTTC. Looking up the rest from reference TRBV28 and TRBJ2-7 gives the full variable domain: DVKVTQSSRYLVKRTGEKVFLECVQDMDHENMFWYRQDPGLGLRLIYFSYDVKMKEKGDIPEGYSVSREKKERFSLILESASTNQTSMYLCASSLGALSSYEQYFGPGTRLTVT.

This sequence joins TRBV30 and TRBJ2-7, with 8 bases that match TRBD1. J lost 2 bases, V lost 3 bases, and 9 bases had no gene match. Germline loops: CDR1 GTSNPN, CDR2 SVGIG (reference sequence). This CDR3 comprises 15 residues. The DNA for the CDR3 is TGTGCCTGGAGGGGGACAGGATCCTTCCCCTACGAGCAGTACTTC. Translation gives CAWRGTGSFPYEQYF.

The chain carries TRBV19 and TRBJ2-7; no definite D call. V was clipped by 5 bases and J by 2 bases, with 22 bases between them. The CDR3 extends over 17 amino acids. Germline V gene sequence: CDR1 LNHDA, CDR2 SQIVND (reference sequence). The DNA of the CDR3 is TGTGCCAGTAGTTGGCCCCAGGCCCCTAGGAGAGCCTACGAGCAGTACTTC. This translates into CASSWPQAPRRAYEQYF.

This rearrangement joins TRBV29-1 to TRBJ2-4; possibly TRBD1 for D (6 bases). V gave up 3 bases and J gave up 4 bases, with 10 bases separating them. The germline V gene encodes CDR1 SQVTM and CDR2 ANQGSEA. This CDR3 comprises 13 residues. CDR3 loop: CSVDLTGKNIQYF. The CDR3 nucleotides are TGCAGCGTTGATCTAACAGGGAAAAACATTCAGTACTTC.

This clone was observed a handful of times. The CDR3 DNA reads as TGTGCCAGCAGCTTAGAAGGGGGGAGGCCCTACGAGCAGTACTTC. It yields the protein CASSLEGGRPYEQYF. The gene calls are TRBV11-3 and TRBJ2-7; D possibly uses TRBD1 or TRBD2 (6 bases each). Looked up from germline, CDR1 is SGHNT and CDR2 is YENEEA. V was pared by 0 bases and J by 2 bases, with 11 bases between. There are 15 residues in the CDR3.

The rearrangement joins TRBV9 to TRBJ2-7, with TRBD2 matching 9 bases. CDR3 length: 15 residues. From germline, CDR1 is SGDLS and CDR2 YYNGEE. J was trimmed by 3 bases and V by 3 bases; bases with no gene match: 7. This CDR3 reads CASSADSGSFYEQYF. The CDR3 DNA reads as TGTGCCAGCAGCGCCGATAGCGGGAGTTTCTACGAGCAGTACTTC. Looking up the rest from reference TRBV9 and TRBJ2-7 gives the full variable domain: DSGVTQTPKHLITATGQRVTLRCSPRSGDLSVYWYQQSLDQGLQFLIQYYNGEERAKGNILERFSAQQFPDLHSELNLSSLELGDSALYFCASSADSGSFYEQYFGPGTRLTVT.